The present T cell receptor beta chain was sequenced within a study of vaccination and CD4 T cells after COVID-19. Study in general: Nasal swab PCR detected SARS-CoV-2 in convalescent patients; nine had mild disease, one severe. A vaccine, either BNT162b2 or mRNA-1273, was given to participants in two doses. Cells received overlapping spike peptides from SARS-CoV-2, HCoV-NL63, HCoV-OC43 and HCoV-229E as stimulation.

An Oncomine TCR Beta short-read assay was used to sequence the DNA from cultured CD4+ T cells. TCRdb passed the PCR reads through MiXCR, listing each CDR3 protein once. This table holds some 11,000 distinct CDR3 sequences, 69% found once. V was shortened by 2 bases and J by 7 bases, with 14 bases between the two germline ends. The CDR3 spans 14 residues. The germline V gene encodes CDR1 ENHRY and CDR2 SYGVKD. As regards this clonotype: The antigen remains undetermined.

Treatment in this sample: approximately 9-day PBMC culture with coronavirus spike peptide pools or control peptides (ViraFEST assay). J is TRBJ2-5 and V is TRBV10-3, with D tentatively TRBD1 or TRBD2 (5 bases each). The sample consisted of CD4+ T cells from blood, cultured in vitro. The source of this sequence is a human donor who had recovered from COVID-19. This CDR3 is CAISERGPEGTQYF. CDR3 coding DNA: TGTGCCATCAGTGAGCGGGGACCTGAGGGGACCCAGTACTTC.